These 9 T cell receptor beta chains originate from one sample sequenced in a study of Ad26.COV2.S vaccination and SARS-CoV-2 variants. The data were produced by immunoSEQ multiplex PCR, yet TCRdb's version contains in-frame clones alone and is incomplete. This table has some 300,000 clones, about 85% appearing once. Treatment described: about 20 received Ad26.COV2.S at low or high dose, single or two shots; roughly five received placebo; per-sample allocation not given. Samples came from day 63 after the first vaccine or placebo injection. The material was peripheral blood, obtained in a trial of Ad26.COV2.S vaccine versus placebo. The receptor set was obtained from a person between 18 and 65 years old who received the Ad26.COV2.S COVID-19 vaccine or a placebo.

This chain joins TRBV20-1 and TRBJ1-2, with D uncertain. Germline V gene lookup returns CDR1 DFQATT and CDR2 SNEGSKA (reference sequence). Trimming removed 3 bases from V and 5 bases from J, with 7 bases in between. CDR3 length: 11 amino acids. As DNA, the CDR3 is TGCAGTGCTAGTTTAGGGTATGGCTACACCTTC. This gives the protein CSASLGYGYTF.

The rearrangement links TRBV7-3 to TRBJ2-7; D unresolved. The CDR3 covers 13 residues. V lost 0 bases and J 6 bases, leaving 9 bases between the germline ends. Germline assignment: CDR1 SGHTA and CDR2 FQGTGA. This chain's CDR3 is CASSLTSSSEQYF. The CDR3 DNA follows: TGTGCCAGCAGCTTAACGTCGAGTTCCGAGCAGTACTTC.

The chain carries TRBV5-5 and TRBJ1-4; the match to TRBD1 covers 10 bases. The CDR3 contains 14 residues. The germline gives CDR1 SGHKS, CDR2 YYEKEE (reference sequence). Losses at the gene ends were 4 bases for V and 6 bases for J; bases not matched to a gene: 3. This CDR3 reads CASSQTGGHEKLFF. In nucleotides, the CDR3 is TGTGCCAGCAGCCAGACAGGGGGCCATGAAAAACTGTTTTTT.

This chain joins TRBV7-9 and TRBJ1-1; D might be TRBD1 (5 bases). V dropped 3 bases and J dropped 4 bases, with 18 bases sitting between them. The CDR3 extends over 16 amino acids. Germline V gene sequence: CDR1 SEHNR, CDR2 FQNEAQ (reference sequence). CDR3 bases: TGTGCCAGCAGCTTCCCTATCGGGGACCTGGGCACTGAAGCTTTCTTT. It yields the protein CASSFPIGDLGTEAFF.

This chain links TRBV30 with TRBJ2-2; 7 bases fit TRBD1. Germline assignment: CDR1 GTSNPN and CDR2 SVGIG (reference sequence). The length of the CDR3 is 14 residues. V was pared by 2 bases and J by 4 bases, with 4 bases of the junction left unmatched. The CDR3 is CAWSSKGATGELFF. The CDR3 DNA sequence: TGTGCCTGGAGTTCGAAGGGGGCCACCGGGGAGCTGTTTTTT.

This clone was recorded only once. This chain joins TRBV11-2 and TRBJ1-2, with TRBD1 identical over 8 bases. J gave up 4 bases and V 0 bases, and 7 bases lay outside the gene matches. The CDR3 has 16 residues. Germline V lookup: CDR1 SGHAT, CDR2 FQNNGV. This chain's CDR3 is CASSLEARGQAYGYTF. The CDR3 DNA is TGTGCCAGCAGCTTAGAGGCCAGGGGGCAGGCCTATGGCTACACCTTC.

A single count supports this clone. The J gene is TRBJ1-5, the V gene TRBV19, with a weak D call TRBD1 (5 bases). Germline CDR1 and CDR2: LNHDA and SQIVND (reference sequence). The CDR3 sequence is 14 residues long. V lost 7 bases, J lost 6 bases, and 16 bases lay in between. Here the CDR3 reads CASTEGDGGQPQHF. The CDR3 DNA reads TGTGCCAGTACTGAGGGAGATGGGGGTCAGCCCCAGCATTTT.

The V gene is TRBV6-5, the J gene TRBJ2-4; D might be TRBD1 (5 bases). Deletions cut 6 bases from V and 1 base from J, with 10 bases between. The CDR3 consists of 14 residues. The germline V gene encodes CDR1 MNHEY and CDR2 SVGAGI. The CDR3 nucleotides are TGTGCCAGCAGCCGGACACCCGCCAAAAACATTCAGTACTTC. Translated: CASSRTPAKNIQYF.

V gene TRBV18 combines with J gene TRBJ1-5; 7 positions agree with TRBD1. The CDR3 spans 14 residues. The V gene's germline CDR1 is KGHSH and CDR2 LQKENI. After removal of 3 bases from V and 4 bases from J, the junction contained 3 bases not matched to a gene. CDR3 residues: CASSPGQTNQPQHF. The CDR3 DNA follows: TGTGCCAGCTCACCGGGACAGACGAATCAGCCCCAGCATTTT.